This TCR beta chain is from a study of cytomegalovirus exposure and HLA in healthy donors. Study outcomes and limitations: In a later analysis, CMV-associated beta chains were mostly HLA-associated, it appeared.

The germline V gene encodes CDR1 ENHRY and CDR2 SYGVKD. Losses at the gene ends were 9 bases for V and 0 bases for J; bases not matched to a gene: 3. There are 15 residues in the CDR3. This clone was detected a few times. What it binds is unknown. Both 60 Vbeta primers and 13 Jbeta primers went into the PCR. Some clones are missing from TCRdb's copy, which holds only in-frame ones; the method was immunoSEQ multiplex PCR. Altogether around 140,000 clones are present, about two thirds being singletons, with the ten largest covering 4.2%. The sequence derives from a man between 45 and 60 years old in good health and CMV-seropositive. The sequencing sample was made of PBMCs. The chain links TRBV10-3 to TRBJ2-3, with 13 bases fitting TRBD2. The chain's CDR3 is CAMGTSGKSTDTQYF. The CDR3 DNA is TGTGCCATGGGGACTAGCGGGAAAAGCACAGATACGCAGTATTTT.